This TCR beta chain stems from a study of blood T cell repertoires in COVID-19. Across the whole study: Sites across the United States, Italy and Spain contributed samples from acute and convalescent COVID-19. Sample material is recorded as cDNA or gDNA derived from T cells, B-cell-depleted T cells, or PBMCs.

The germline CDR1 and CDR2 sequences are LGHNA and YSLEER. This CDR3 contains 15 residues. V was trimmed by 0 bases and J by 7 bases, leaving 13 bases between them. In the original analysis: How many nucleated cells were present was estimated from reference gene primer amplification. Some clones are missing from TCRdb's copy, which holds only in-frame ones; the method was immunoSEQ multiplex PCR. The DNA was the basis for D and trimming; V, J and clone size are from that table. The data show fewer than 300,000 clones, approximately 81% seen once. Input material: peripheral blood. The source of this sequence is a woman between 18 and 29 years old with acute or convalescent COVID-19. The rearrangement links TRBV4-3 to TRBJ1-3, with D unresolved. The CDR3 protein is CASSQEARIGNTIYF. The DNA of the CDR3 is TGCGCCAGCAGCCAAGAAGCGAGGATTGGGAACACCATATATTTT.